What follows are 9 T cell receptor beta chains derived from one specimen sequenced in a study of beta chain features in type 1 diabetes. As every portion of the isolated RNA was reverse transcribed, the sequencing read expressed TCRB transcripts. Profiling relied on immunoSEQ multiplex PCR, and the TCRdb table lists in-frame clones only, not all of them. The sample lists hundreds of thousands of clones; over 9.5% were seen once. Material: naive CD4+ T cells from blood. Receptors were obtained from a woman aged 18-29 years in good health.

This clone was detected a few times. The chain uses TRBV25-1 and TRBJ2-7; D remains ambiguous. Germline values: CDR1 MGHDK, CDR2 SYGVNS. Trimming shortened V by 6 bases and J by 3 bases, and 9 bases separated the two germline ends. The CDR3 contains 12 residues. The CDR3 region has the DNA TGTGCCAGCAGGCAGGACGGCTACGAGCAGTACTTC. Its translation is CASRQDGYEQYF.

The chain combines TRBV10-3 with TRBJ1-2; D is unclear. Trimming left V 6 bases short and J 1 base short, with 9 bases between. Germline CDR1 and CDR2: ENHRY and SYGVKD. This CDR3 is 13 amino acids long. This CDR3 is CAIRLDLNYGYTF. CDR3 DNA sequence: TGTGCCATCAGGCTCGACCTTAACTATGGCTACACCTTC.

The chain recombines TRBV7-2 with TRBJ2-1; TRBD2 matches at 10 bases. Germline lookup yields CDR1 SGHTA and CDR2 FQGNSA. The CDR3 consists of 15 residues. J was trimmed by 4 bases and V by 0 bases; bases with no gene match: 0. CDR3 DNA sequence: TGTGCCAGCAGCTTAGCTAGCGGGAGGTACAATGAGCAGTTCTTC. Translated, it gives CASSLASGRYNEQFF.

The chain carries TRBV2 and TRBJ1-1; the D is unclear. This CDR3 region has 16 residues. Deletions cut 4 bases from V and 1 base from J, with 16 bases between. The germline V gene encodes CDR1 SNHLY and CDR2 FYNNEI. The CDR3 spells CASSVHRRRQNTEAFF. Here the CDR3 DNA reads TGTGCCAGCAGTGTCCACAGAAGGCGCCAGAACACTGAAGCTTTCTTT.

This clone was recorded many times. The chain carries TRBV4-3 and TRBJ2-1, with TRBD1 as a possible D gene (5 bases). Trimming removed 3 bases from V and 3 bases from J, with 12 bases in between. CDR1 and CDR2 (germline): LGHNA, YSLEER. CDR3 size: 15 residues. CDR3 protein: CASSQAGSSYNEQFF. The CDR3 nucleotides read TGCGCCAGCAGCCAGGCAGGGTCGAGCTACAATGAGCAGTTCTTC.

The chain is built from TRBV14 and TRBJ1-6, with TRBD1 as a possible D gene (5 bases). The CDR3 extends over 15 amino acids. Germline values: CDR1 SGHDN, CDR2 FVKESK. Trimming shortened V by 1 base and J by 6 bases, and 10 bases separated the two germline ends. CDR3 sequence (DNA): TGTGCCAGCAGCCAAGCGGTCAGGGCTAATTCACCCCTCCACTTT. This sequence encodes CASSQAVRANSPLHF.

This clone was observed a handful of times. V usage is TRBV5-6 and J usage is TRBJ1-2; no reliable D call. Germline CDR1 reads SGHDT; CDR2 reads YYEEEE. There are 14 residues in the CDR3. Trimming pared 6 bases from V and 3 bases from J, leaving 15 bases between. CDR3 sequence: CASKNFKRDYGYTF. CDR3 coding DNA: TGTGCCAGCAAGAATTTCAAGCGGGACTATGGCTACACCTTC.

CDR3 sequence (DNA): TGTGCCAGCAGCCTAATAACAGGCAGCTCCTACGAGCAGTACTTC. This translates into CASSLITGSSYEQYF. The chain has TRBV7-2 and TRBJ2-7; D may be TRBD1 (5 bases). V gave up 5 bases and J gave up 0 bases, with 14 bases separating them. The germline V gene encodes CDR1 SGHTA and CDR2 FQGNSA. This CDR3 is 15 amino acids long.

This chain joins TRBV30 and TRBJ1-5, with D hard to call. V lost 1 base to trimming and J lost 2 bases, with 9 bases between them. The CDR3 has 14 residues. Per the germline V gene, CDR1 is GTSNPN and CDR2 is SVGIG (reference sequence). This CDR3 reads CAWSDLTGNQPQHF. The CDR3 nucleotides are TGTGCCTGGAGTGACCTGACGGGCAATCAGCCCCAGCATTTT.